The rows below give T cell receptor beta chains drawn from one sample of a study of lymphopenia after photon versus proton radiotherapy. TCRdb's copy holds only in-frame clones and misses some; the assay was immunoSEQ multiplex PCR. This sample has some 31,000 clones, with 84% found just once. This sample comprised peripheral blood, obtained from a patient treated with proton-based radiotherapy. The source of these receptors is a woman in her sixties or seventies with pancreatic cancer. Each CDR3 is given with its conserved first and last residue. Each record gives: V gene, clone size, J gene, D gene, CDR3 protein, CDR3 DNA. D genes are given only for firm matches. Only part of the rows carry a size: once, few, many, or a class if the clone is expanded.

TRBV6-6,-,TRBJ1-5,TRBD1,CASRPGQGAQPQHF,TGTGCCAGCAGACCGGGACAGGGGGCACAGCCCCAGCATTTT
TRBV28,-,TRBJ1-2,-,CASSLWGEYGYTF,TGTGCCAGCAGTTTGTGGGGAGAGTATGGCTACACCTTC
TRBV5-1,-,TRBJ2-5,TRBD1,CASRPVGGQGVQETQYF,TGCGCCAGCAGACCTGTGGGGGGACAGGGGGTACAAGAGACCCAGTACTTC
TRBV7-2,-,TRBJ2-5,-,CASSPQSGAGETQYF,TGTGCCAGCAGCCCCCAGTCAGGGGCAGGAGAGACCCAGTACTTC
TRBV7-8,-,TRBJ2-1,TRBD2,CASSAVNRGGRGDEQFF,TGTGCCAGCAGCGCCGTCAATAGGGGCGGGAGAGGGGATGAGCAGTTCTTC
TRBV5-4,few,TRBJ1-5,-,CASSWGGGQNQPQHF,TGTGCCAGCAGCTGGGGTGGGGGGCAGAATCAGCCCCAGCATTTT
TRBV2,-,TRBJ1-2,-,CASSQTGGDTNYGYTF,TGTGCCAGCAGCCAAACCGGGGGGGACACTAACTATGGCTACACCTTC
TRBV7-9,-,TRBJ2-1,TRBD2,CASSELAGSNEQFF,TGTGCCAGCAGCGAACTAGCGGGGTCTAATGAGCAGTTCTTC
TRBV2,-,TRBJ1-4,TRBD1,CASSERDRGNEKLFF,TGTGCCAGCAGTGAACGTGACAGGGGTAACGAAAAACTGTTTTTT
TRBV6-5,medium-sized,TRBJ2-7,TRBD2,CASSGGGAGGWEQYF,TGTGCCAGCAGTGGTGGTGGAGCGGGAGGGTGGGAGCAGTACTTC
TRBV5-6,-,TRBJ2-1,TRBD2,CASSLPGTSGINEQFF,TGTGCCAGCAGCTTGCCCGGGACTAGCGGGATCAATGAGCAGTTCTTC
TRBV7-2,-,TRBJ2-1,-,CASSRLPGSEQFF,TGTGCCAGCAGCCGACTCCCAGGGAGTGAGCAGTTCTTC
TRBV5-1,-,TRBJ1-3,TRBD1,CASSQDRVDGNTIYF,TGCGCCAGCAGCCAGGACAGGGTGGATGGAAACACCATATATTTT
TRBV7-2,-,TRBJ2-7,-,CASSSGTAAYEQYF,TGTGCCAGCAGCTCCGGGACTGCCGCCTACGAGCAGTACTTC
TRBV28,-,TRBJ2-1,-,CASIPSGTYNEQFF,TGTGCCAGCATCCCGAGCGGAACCTACAATGAGCAGTTCTTC
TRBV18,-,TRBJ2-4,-,CASSPPLRMTKNIQYF,TGTGCCAGCTCACCACCTCTAAGAATGACCAAAAACATTCAGTACTTC
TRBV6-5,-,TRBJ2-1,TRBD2,CASSYRASGRINEQFF,TGTGCCAGCAGTTACCGAGCTAGCGGGAGGATAAATGAGCAGTTCTTC
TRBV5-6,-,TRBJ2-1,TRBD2,CASSLELAGEAFF,TGTGCCAGCAGCTTGGAGCTAGCGGGAGAGGCGTTCTTC
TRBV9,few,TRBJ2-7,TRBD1,CASSVRQGLYEQYF,TGTGCCAGCAGCGTAAGACAGGGGCTCTACGAGCAGTACTTC
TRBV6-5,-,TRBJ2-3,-,CASGVRTNTDTQYF,TGTGCCAGCGGTGTCCGGACCAACACAGATACGCAGTATTTT
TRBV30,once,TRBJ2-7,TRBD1,CAWSAGTAFYEQYF,TGTGCCTGGAGTGCCGGGACAGCCTTCTACGAGCAGTACTTC
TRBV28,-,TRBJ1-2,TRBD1,CASSLDGAGGGYGYTF,TGTGCCAGCAGTTTAGACGGGGCAGGGGGAGGGTATGGCTACACCTTC
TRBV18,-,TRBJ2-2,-,CASSPWDVNTGELFF,TGTGCCAGCTCACCATGGGACGTTAACACCGGGGAGCTGTTTTTT
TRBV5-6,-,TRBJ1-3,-,CASSFGLGIGPGNTIYF,TGTGCCAGCAGCTTCGGCTTAGGGATAGGACCTGGAAACACCATATATTTT
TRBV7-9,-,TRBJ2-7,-,CASSLDQSSYEQYF,TGTGCCAGCAGCTTAGACCAAAGCTCCTACGAGCAGTACTTC
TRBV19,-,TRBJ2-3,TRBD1,CASSIGTGAGFTDTQYF,TGTGCCAGTAGTATTGGGACAGGGGCTGGCTTCACAGATACGCAGTATTTT